The next 7 T cell receptor beta chains were all read from a single sample in a study of cytomegalovirus exposure and HLA in healthy donors. The PCR used 60 Vbeta and 13 Jbeta primers. TCRdb keeps only in-frame clones here, not all; method: immunoSEQ multiplex PCR. The sample lists some 66,000 clones; about 71% were seen once. Input material: PBMCs. The receptors here all came from a man aged 60-69 years in good health and CMV-seropositive.

This clone has a handful of counts. V is TRBV6-4 and J is TRBJ2-3, with a possible D match to TRBD2 (5 bases). V lost 6 bases to trimming and J lost 0 bases, with 10 bases between them. Germline CDR1 and CDR2: MRHNA and SNTAGT. This CDR3 has 14 amino acids. CDR3 DNA sequence: TGTGCCAGCAGCCCGGGATTTAGCACAGATACGCAGTATTTT. Protein: CASSPGFSTDTQYF.

The chain uses TRBV9 and TRBJ2-3, with D possibly being TRBD2 (5 bases). V was clipped by 4 bases and J by 0 bases, with 30 bases between them. In germline, CDR1 is SGDLS, CDR2 YYNGEE. CDR3 length equals 21 residues. CDR3 DNA sequence: TGTGCCAGCAGCCCGATTCGGATTACTAGTATGAGAGCCCCTAGCACAGATACGCAGTATTTT. Translating gives CASSPIRITSMRAPSTDTQYF.

The chain carries TRBV4-1 and TRBJ2-7; D is unresolved. The V and J ends lost 1 base and 0 bases respectively, with 13 bases between them. Germline CDR1 is MGHRA and CDR2 is YSYEKL. CDR3 size: 16 residues. This CDR3 is CASSQGEAINSYEQYF. In DNA form, the CDR3 reads TGCGCCAGCAGCCAAGGTGAGGCGATCAACTCCTACGAGCAGTACTTC.

V is TRBV19 and J is TRBJ2-1; 8 bases line up with TRBD2. The V segment lost 4 bases and the J segment 1 base; nucleotides outside the gene matches: 9. The CDR3 is 17 amino acids. The V gene's germline CDR1 is LNHDA and CDR2 SQIVND (reference sequence). The CDR3 DNA follows: TGTGCCAGTAGTAAGGTAGCGGGGTTCTCTTCCTACAATGAGCAGTTCTTC. Translating gives CASSKVAGFSSYNEQFF.

In DNA, the CDR3 is TGTGCCAGCACCCTAGGGGCCCTACAGGGTACTAATGAAAAACTGTTTTTT. It is translated as CASTLGALQGTNEKLFF. This chain joins TRBV2 and TRBJ1-4, with D maybe TRBD1 (6 bases). V was clipped by 7 bases and J by 2 bases, with 20 bases between them. The CDR3 extends over 17 amino acids. CDR1 SNHLY and CDR2 FYNNEI come from the germline V gene.

V and J are TRBV11-3 and TRBJ2-1; tentative D call: TRBD2 (5 bases). Germline-derived CDR1 and CDR2 are SGHNT and YENEEA. This CDR3 is built from 15 residues. Deletions cut 0 bases from V and 6 bases from J, with 12 bases between. CDR3 sequence reads: CASSLDPRGFNEQFF. The CDR3 bases are TGTGCCAGCAGCTTAGATCCGCGAGGGTTCAATGAGCAGTTCTTC.

The CDR3 loop is CASSGGAGGPDTGELFF. CDR3 sequence (DNA): TGCGCCAGCAGCGGAGGAGCGGGAGGGCCCGACACCGGGGAGCTGTTTTTT. This rearrangement joins TRBV10-1 to TRBJ2-2; TRBD2 aligns across 10 bases. The length of the CDR3 is 17 residues. J lost 3 bases, V lost 6 bases, and 10 bases had no gene match. Germline CDR1 WNHNN, CDR2 SYGVQD (reference sequence).